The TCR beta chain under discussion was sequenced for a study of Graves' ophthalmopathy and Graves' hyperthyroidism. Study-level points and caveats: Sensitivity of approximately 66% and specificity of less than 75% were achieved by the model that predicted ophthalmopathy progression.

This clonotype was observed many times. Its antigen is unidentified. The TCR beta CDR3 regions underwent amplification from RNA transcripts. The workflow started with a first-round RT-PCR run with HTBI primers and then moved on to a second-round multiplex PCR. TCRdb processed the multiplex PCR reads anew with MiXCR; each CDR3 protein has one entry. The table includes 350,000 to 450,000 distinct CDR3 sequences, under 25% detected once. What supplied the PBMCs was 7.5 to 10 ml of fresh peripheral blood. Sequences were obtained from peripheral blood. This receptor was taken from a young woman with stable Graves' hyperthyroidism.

CDR3 amino acids: CSVDRPGELFF. As DNA, the CDR3 is TGCAGCGTTGACAGGCCCGGGGAGCTGTTTTTT. This chain uses TRBV29-1 with TRBJ2-2; D gene unclear. Germline V gene lookup returns CDR1 SQVTM and CDR2 ANQGSEA. The CDR3 covers 11 residues. Trimming removed 3 bases from V and 6 bases from J, with 5 bases in between.